This record looks at one T cell receptor beta chain sequence and its context. Produced via immunoSEQ multiplex PCR; TCRdb's table is partial and in-frame only. Found here are a few hundred thousand clones, 88% of them singletons; the top ten hold more than 1%. The CDR3 runs to 13 residues. The germline V gene has CDR1 LNHNV and CDR2 YYDKDF (reference sequence). V was shortened by 5 bases and J by 0 bases, with 7 bases between the two germline ends. This sample stems from a study of blood T cell repertoires in COVID-19. This TCR came from a woman aged 18-29 years who had recovered from COVID-19. Sequenced input: PBMCs or T cells enriched from blood (not recorded which). The J gene is TRBJ2-5, the V gene TRBV15, with D possibly being TRBD2 (5 bases). For the CDR3, the DNA is TGTGCCACCAGCTTGAGGGACCAAGAGACCCAGTACTTC. Protein sequence: CATSLRDQETQYF. Variable domain in full (rest from reference TRBV15 and TRBJ2-5): DAMVIQNPRYQVTQFGKPVTLSCSQTLNHNVMYWYQQKSSQAPKLLFHYYDKDFNNEADTPDNFQSRRPNTSFCFLDIRSPGLGDTAMYLCATSLRDQETQYFGPGTRLLVL.